This T cell receptor (beta chain) is from a study of tumor-infiltrating lymphocytes in localized non-small cell lung cancer. The germline V gene encodes CDR1 SGHNT and CDR2 YYREEE (reference sequence). This CDR3 comprises 17 residues. V shed 7 bases, J shed 0 bases, and the junction held 11 bases outside the gene matches. Sequenced by immunoSEQ multiplex PCR; TCRdb stores in-frame clones only, minus some. The sample has over 12,000 clones, approximately 80% seen once; the top ten hold 15% to 20%. This sequence was found in a human donor with non-small cell lung cancer. This chain uses TRBV5-4 with TRBJ2-3, with 10 bases identical to TRBD2. Input material: lung tumor tissue. The CDR3, as DNA: TGTGCCAGCTCCGTTGGCCAGCGGGGGGGTAGCACAGATACGCAGTATTTT. It specifies CASSVGQRGGSTDTQYF.